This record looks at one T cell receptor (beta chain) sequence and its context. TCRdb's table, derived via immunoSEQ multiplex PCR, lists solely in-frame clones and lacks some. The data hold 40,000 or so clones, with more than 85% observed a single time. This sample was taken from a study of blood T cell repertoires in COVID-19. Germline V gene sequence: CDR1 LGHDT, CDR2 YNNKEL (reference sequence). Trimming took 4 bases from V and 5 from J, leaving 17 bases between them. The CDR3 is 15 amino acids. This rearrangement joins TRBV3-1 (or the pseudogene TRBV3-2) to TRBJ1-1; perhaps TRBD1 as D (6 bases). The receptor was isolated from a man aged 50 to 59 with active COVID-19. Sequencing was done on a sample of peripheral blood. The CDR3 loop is CASSPGGQLGTEAFF. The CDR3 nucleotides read TGTGCCAGCAGCCCGGGAGGACAGCTCGGAACTGAAGCTTTCTTT.